This T cell receptor beta chain was captured in a study of cytomegalovirus exposure and HLA in healthy donors. The CDR3 is made up of 16 amino acids. CDR1 is PRHDT, CDR2 FYEKMQ, per germline (reference sequence). V lost 5 bases and J lost 1; bases outside the gene matches: 8. Remarks on this clone: Its antigen is as yet unknown.

Study findings and constraints: Certain sequence variants were highly shared and formed a cluster, and this cluster was likely a sequencing artifact. Some public TCRs appeared in many individuals, while most sequences were rare. Certain indistinguishable V segments, among them TRBV6-2 and TRBV6-3, were excluded.

The PCR contained 60 Vbeta and 13 Jbeta primers. TCRdb keeps only in-frame clones here, not all; method: immunoSEQ multiplex PCR. Here the sample spans about 120,000 clones, roughly a tenth being singletons. Sequencing was carried out using PBMCs. The TCR comes from a man in his thirties or forties in good health and CMV-seronegative. The V and J genes are TRBV13 and TRBJ2-3, with TRBD1 matching 8 bases. CDR3 residues: CASSPTATGGTDTQYF. CDR3 nucleotide sequence: TGTGCCAGCAGCCCTACAGCGACAGGGGGCACAGATACGCAGTATTTT.